This T cell receptor (beta chain) was identified in a study of blood T cell repertoires in COVID-19 (dated by TCRdb to the early 2020s). In the study overall: Collaborator samples came from the United States, Italy and Spain and covered acute and convalescent phases of COVID-19. The prospective study material was composed of cDNA or gDNA derived from T cells, B-cell-depleted T cells, or PBMCs. Deeply sampled blood TCRbeta repertoires from subjects exposed to, actively infected with, or recovered from COVID-19 were included in the dataset. The repertoires were released in a freely available public database intended as a resource for research on the immune response to SARS-CoV-2. Samples were obtained from the ongoing ImmuneRACE study (first 160 participants) and from approximately 1,200 subjects provided by 6 global collaborators. A de-identified subject ID, COVID-19 status, age in years and sex were almost always included in the sample metadata. Where available, HLA class I and class II types were taken from metadata supplied by the sample provider and were not determined by assay-based typing. The full study reports these points: The quantity of clinical and demographic metadata differed by source and by participant and was supplied without curation.

Details on this clone: This clone's antigen is unknown. No much larger clonotype is one base removed from it; base qualities were not supplied.

The immunoSEQ Assay, a bias-controlled multiplex PCR, was used to amplify TCRbeta CDR3 regions from genomic DNA. In the authors' own workflow: Nucleated cell counts per sample were estimated from amplification of reference gene primers within the assay. Sequence reads were collapsed and filtered to measure the absolute abundance of every unique TCRbeta CDR3 rearrangement. Productive Simpson clonality was computed per sample as the square root of Simpson's diversity index over productive rearrangements. In TCRdb, the immuneACCESS table is reduced to in-frame sequences with V and J assigned. These tables do not hold every clone; where another copy was compared, an unresolved V gene accounts for under half, and the others remain unexplained. The V and J calls and clone size come from that table; D and trimming were worked out from the DNA. Present in this sample are approximately 110,000 clones, roughly 72% of which were seen just once. Jointly, the top ten make up around 6.2% of the sample.

At one collaborating source in Seattle, patients were enrolled during active infection and were followed longitudinally through the course of disease. Collaborating institutions collected whole blood in K2EDTA tubes following their own protocols. For TCRbeta analysis, collaborators shipped samples in one of three forms: frozen whole blood, isolated PBMCs, or DNA extracted from either of those sample types. From the germline V gene (reference sequence), CDR1 is SEHNR and CDR2 is FQNEAQ. The CDR3, cysteine through phenylalanine, is 15 amino acids long. Only the CDR3 DNA stays, 45 bases, in frame from base 1. Trimming takes 1 base from V and 2 bases from J, and the germline ends sit 9 bases apart.

This chain is built from TRBV7-9 and TRBJ2-1; D gene: possibly TRBD2, on 6 matching bases. The sequenced sample was peripheral blood. The sequence was obtained from an elderly man with COVID-19, enrolled during active disease. The nucleotide sequence is TGTGCCAGCAGCTTAGGGGAGGCGGCCTACAATGAGCAGTTCTTC. Its coded protein is CASSLGEAAYNEQFF.